The clone carrying this T cell receptor (beta chain) was counted only a few times. Its matching antigen is unknown. The sample belongs to a study of vaccination and CD4 T cells after COVID-19. Documented treatment: roughly ten-day PBMC culture with coronavirus spike peptide pools or control peptides (ViraFEST assay). Culture proceeded for less than twelve days, and CD4+ T cells were then isolated by negative selection. General study results and limits: Researchers report that a median about 86% of reactive clones in convalescent patients surfaced only post-vaccination. Median SARS-CoV-2-reactive clonotype numbers went up from roughly 21 to 40, but not significantly.

Cultured CD4+ T-cell DNA underwent Oncomine TCR Beta short-read sequencing. DNA came from CD4+ T cells after culture. Via MiXCR, TCRdb re-called the PCR reads, giving one row per CDR3 protein. The table records some 16,000 distinct CDR3 sequences, approximately 47% of them present only once. Sequenced material: CD4+ T cells from blood, cultured in vitro. The sequence derives from a human donor who had recovered from COVID-19.

The CDR3 nucleotides read TGTGCCAGTACTTATTCCTCCTCTGGGGCCAACGTCCTGACTTTC. Its translation is CASTYSSSGANVLTF. The chain uses TRBV19 and TRBJ2-6; D is unresolved. The CDR3 is 15 amino acids. Germline CDR1 and CDR2: LNHDA and SQIVND (reference sequence). Trimming removed 7 bases from V and 0 bases from J, with 10 bases in between.